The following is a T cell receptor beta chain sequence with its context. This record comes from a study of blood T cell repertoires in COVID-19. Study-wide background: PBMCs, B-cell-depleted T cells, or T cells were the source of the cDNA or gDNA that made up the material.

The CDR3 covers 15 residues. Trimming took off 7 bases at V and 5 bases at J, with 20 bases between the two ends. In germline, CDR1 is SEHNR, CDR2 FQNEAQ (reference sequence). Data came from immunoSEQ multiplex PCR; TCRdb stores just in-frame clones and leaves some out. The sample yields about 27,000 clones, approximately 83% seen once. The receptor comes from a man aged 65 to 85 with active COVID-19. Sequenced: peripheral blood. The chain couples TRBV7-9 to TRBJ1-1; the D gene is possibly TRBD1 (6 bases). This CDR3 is CASNGARGAVTEAFF. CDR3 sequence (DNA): TGTGCCAGCAACGGCGCTCGGGGGGCCGTAACTGAAGCTTTCTTT.